This TCR beta chain appears in the sequencing data of a study of CD8 T cells in ankylosing spondylitis (dated by TCRdb to the late 2010s). With respect to the entire study: The study profiled T cell receptor beta repertoires in healthy donors and ankylosing spondylitis patients to find disease-linked TCR variants. The full study cohort comprised 20 to 25 ankylosing spondylitis patients and about 110 healthy donors. Peripheral blood was sampled, and synovial fluid was also collected from ankylosing spondylitis patients.

Overall results and qualifications from the work: The disease-linked clones had a CD8+ phenotype and were found at relatively low frequencies in peripheral blood. Significant enrichment of the disease-linked clones was reported in matched synovial fluid samples from ankylosing spondylitis patients. Some motif variants had previously been reported in the synovial fluid and blood of reactive arthritis patients, which suggests shared mechanisms of disease initiation. A TCR beta motif of 8 or 9 highly homologous amino acid variants appeared characteristic of blood from ankylosing spondylitis patients.

Taken from cysteine to phenylalanine, the CDR3 has 15 residues. The sequence is cut down to CDR3 DNA, 45 bases in frame from base 1. V is reduced by 6 bases and J by 4 bases, leaving a spacing of 17 bases between them. From a lookup of the germline V gene (reference sequence), CDR1 and CDR2 are MNHEY and SMNVEV. The sequencer was an Illumina HiSeq 2500. Quantitative 5'-RACE with molecular barcodes was used to prepare TCR beta libraries. The authors' analysis ran thus. A new computational method, built on a probabilistic model of VDJ rearrangement, was used to identify disease-linked TCR variants. Through fastp at Q25 and MiXCR, TCRdb rebuilt clones from the public reads, retaining in-frame beta chains. Identical CDR3 proteins give one entry, which carries the most common genes and DNA. The V and J calls and clone size come from TCRdb's table, not from the authors' own analysis. Present in this sample are under 300,000 distinct CDR3 sequences, around 11% of which were seen just once. The leading ten clones occupy less than 8% of the sample.

This clonotype was seen many times. Its antigen is unknown. No per-base quality is available; no much larger clone lies one base away. The sequencing input was blood, either unsorted or a sorted T cell fraction (not recorded which). The sequence came from a male donor with ankylosing spondylitis or in good health (not recorded which). Recombination linked TRBV27 to TRBJ2-3, and perhaps TRBD2 as D gene, on 7 matching bases. In nucleotides, the sequence is TGTGCCAGCAGCCATACCCGGGGGGCAGCAGATACGCAGTATTTT. This sequence encodes CASSHTRGAADTQYF.